The T cell receptor beta chain described here comes from a study of blood T cell repertoires in COVID-19. Sequencing was performed with immunoSEQ multiplex PCR; in TCRdb, only in-frame clones are kept and a portion is missing. The table shows 200,000 to 300,000 clones, with approximately 87% occurring only once. The V gene lost 4 bases and the J gene lost 3 bases, with 13 bases spanning the gap. The CDR3 spans 14 residues. The germline V gene has CDR1 LNHDA and CDR2 SQIVND (reference sequence). This rearrangement joins TRBV19 to TRBJ2-7; D may be TRBD1 (6 bases). This clonotype originated in a man between 60 and 75 years old with acute or convalescent COVID-19. Specimen: peripheral blood. CDR3 residues: CASSTRDKVYEQYF. The CDR3 DNA sequence: TGTGCCAGTAGTACGAGGGACAAGGTCTACGAGCAGTACTTC.